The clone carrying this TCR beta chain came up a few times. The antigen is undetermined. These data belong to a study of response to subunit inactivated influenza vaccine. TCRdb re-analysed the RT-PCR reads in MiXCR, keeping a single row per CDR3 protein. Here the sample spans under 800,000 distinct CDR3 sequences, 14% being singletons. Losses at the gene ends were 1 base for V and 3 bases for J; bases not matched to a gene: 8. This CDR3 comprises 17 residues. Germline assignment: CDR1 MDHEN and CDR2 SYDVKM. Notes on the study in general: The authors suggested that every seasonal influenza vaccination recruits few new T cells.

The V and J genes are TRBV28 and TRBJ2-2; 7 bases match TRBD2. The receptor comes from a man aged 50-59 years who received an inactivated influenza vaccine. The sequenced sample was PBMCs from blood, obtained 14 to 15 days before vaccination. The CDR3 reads CASSLLEISGYTGELFF. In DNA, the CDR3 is TGTGCCAGCAGTTTATTGGAGATTAGCGGGTACACCGGGGAGCTGTTTTTT.